The rows below give T cell receptor beta chains drawn from one sample of a study of blood T cell repertoires in COVID-19. The protocol was immunoSEQ multiplex PCR, while the TCRdb copy is restricted to in-frame clones and leaves out a portion. The data hold 170,000 or so clones, with approximately 86% observed a single time. The sample comprised peripheral blood. The receptors originated from a man aged 40-55 years with active or convalescent COVID-19. Both conserved end residues are part of each CDR3. Each record gives: clone size, D gene, V gene, J gene, CDR3 protein, CDR3 DNA. The D gene is left open where the match is weak. Expanded clones are given a class, and other clones once, few, many or no size at all.

size: NA; D: NA; V: TRBV28; J: TRBJ1-1; CDR3: CASSIQTEAFF; DNA: TGTGCCAGCAGTATACAGACTGAAGCTTTCTTT
size: once; D: NA; V: TRBV3-1/TRBV3-2; J: TRBJ2-1; CDR3: CASSWGVLNEQFF; DNA: TGTGCCAGCAGCTGGGGGGTTCTTAATGAGCAGTTCTTC
size: NA; D: NA; V: TRBV5-4; J: TRBJ2-7; CDR3: CASSEPGAYEQYF; DNA: TGTGCCAGCAGCGAGCCGGGAGCCTACGAGCAGTACTTC
size: NA; D: TRBD1; V: TRBV28; J: TRBJ2-1; CDR3: CASSLRPTKDPGTGGRTYNEQFF; DNA: TGTGCCAGCAGTTTAAGGCCCACTAAGGACCCCGGGACAGGGGGACGAACCTACAATGAGCAGTTCTTC
size: NA; D: NA; V: TRBV13; J: TRBJ1-2; CDR3: CASSTQWGVGGYTF; DNA: TGTGCCAGCAGCACCCAATGGGGGGTCGGGGGCTACACCTTC
size: NA; D: NA; V: TRBV4-3; J: TRBJ2-7; CDR3: CASSRSIGASIYEQYF; DNA: TGCGCCAGCAGCCGTAGTATTGGTGCCTCGATCTACGAGCAGTACTTC
size: few; D: NA; V: TRBV2; J: TRBJ2-7; CDR3: CASNYNRGNYEQYF; DNA: TGTGCCAGCAATTATAACCGGGGGAACTACGAGCAGTACTTC
size: NA; D: NA; V: TRBV27; J: TRBJ1-1; CDR3: CASSLIARIGTEAFF; DNA: TGTGCCAGCAGCCTTATCGCAAGAATCGGCACTGAAGCTTTCTTT
size: NA; D: NA; V: TRBV4-2; J: TRBJ1-2; CDR3: CASSRGPDQANYGYTF; DNA: TGTGCCAGCAGTCGCGGCCCGGATCAAGCTAACTATGGCTACACCTTC
size: NA; D: NA; V: TRBV7-9; J: TRBJ2-5; CDR3: CASSRLRETQYF; DNA: TGTGCCAGCAGCCGACTTAGGGAGACCCAGTACTTC
size: NA; D: TRBD1; V: TRBV6-5; J: TRBJ1-4; CDR3: CASSRDSATNEKLFF; DNA: TGTGCCAGCAGCAGGGACAGTGCAACTAATGAAAAACTGTTTTTT
size: NA; D: TRBD1; V: TRBV2; J: TRBJ2-7; CDR3: CASCRDRGYEQYF; DNA: TGTGCCAGTTGCCGGGACAGGGGCTACGAGCAGTACTTC
size: NA; D: TRBD2; V: TRBV24-1; J: TRBJ2-1; CDR3: CATSLPGLEDNEQFF; DNA: TGTGCCACCAGTTTACCGGGACTAGAAGACAATGAGCAGTTCTTC
size: NA; D: TRBD2; V: TRBV6-5; J: TRBJ2-5; CDR3: CASSSGTIKFGTQYF; DNA: TGTGCCAGCAGCTCCGGGACTATAAAGTTTGGGACCCAGTACTTC
size: NA; D: NA; V: TRBV12-3/TRBV12-4; J: TRBJ1-2; CDR3: CASSVGLYGYTF; DNA: TGTGCCAGCAGTGTGGGGCTCTATGGCTACACCTTC
size: once; D: NA; V: TRBV5-6; J: TRBJ2-7; CDR3: CASRRYLTGYDEQYF; DNA: TGTGCCAGCAGACGCTACCTCACAGGGTATGACGAGCAGTACTTC
size: NA; D: NA; V: TRBV3-1/TRBV3-2; J: TRBJ2-2; CDR3: CASSQDPGMNTGELFF; DNA: TGTGCCAGCAGCCAAGATCCAGGCATGAACACCGGGGAGCTGTTTTTT
size: NA; D: NA; V: TRBV25-1; J: TRBJ1-1; CDR3: CASSESGVINTEAFF; DNA: TGTGCCAGCAGTGAATCGGGGGTGATTAACACTGAAGCTTTCTTT
size: NA; D: TRBD2; V: TRBV19; J: TRBJ2-5; CDR3: CASSPDTGTKETQYF; DNA: TGTGCCAGTAGCCCTGACACCGGGACTAAGGAGACCCAGTACTTC
size: once; D: TRBD1; V: TRBV4-2; J: TRBJ2-1; CDR3: CASSPDRVVDEQFF; DNA: TGTGCCAGCAGCCCGGACAGGGTGGTCGATGAGCAGTTCTTC
size: NA; D: NA; V: TRBV10-3; J: TRBJ2-2; CDR3: CAISERGADSGTGELFF; DNA: TGTGCCATCAGTGAACGGGGGGCGGATTCAGGGACCGGGGAGCTGTTTTTT
size: few; D: NA; V: TRBV19; J: TRBJ1-2; CDR3: CASSMGGTANYGYTF; DNA: TGTGCCAGTAGTATGGGGGGGACGGCTAACTATGGCTACACCTTC
size: NA; D: TRBD1; V: TRBV3-1/TRBV3-2; J: TRBJ2-5; CDR3: CASSQRVRRGLKETQYF; DNA: TGTGCCAGCAGCCAAAGGGTACGCAGGGGGCTCAAGGAGACCCAGTACTTC
size: few; D: NA; V: TRBV12-3/TRBV12-4; J: TRBJ1-1; CDR3: CASSLDGVEAFF; DNA: TGTGCCAGCAGTTTAGACGGTGTTGAAGCTTTCTTT
size: few; D: TRBD1; V: TRBV30; J: TRBJ1-2; CDR3: CAWSKPAFDRGGVYGYTF; DNA: TGTGCCTGGAGCAAACCCGCATTCGACAGGGGAGGAGTCTATGGCTACACCTTC
size: NA; D: NA; V: TRBV3-1/TRBV3-2; J: TRBJ1-4; CDR3: CASSQDKGGEKKLFF; DNA: TGTGCCAGCAGCCAAGATAAAGGAGGGGAGAAAAAACTGTTTTTT
size: NA; D: NA; V: TRBV28; J: TRBJ1-1; CDR3: CASSLGVGDTEAFF; DNA: TGTGCCAGCAGTTTAGGGGTAGGGGACACTGAAGCTTTCTTT
size: NA; D: TRBD1; V: TRBV5-1; J: TRBJ2-1; CDR3: CASTPGQPDSEQFF; DNA: TGCGCCAGCACCCCGGGACAGCCAGACAGTGAGCAGTTCTTC
size: few; D: NA; V: TRBV7-6; J: TRBJ2-1; CDR3: CASSPRQDEQFF; DNA: TGTGCCAGCAGCCCCCGGCAGGATGAGCAGTTCTTC
size: NA; D: NA; V: TRBV21-1; J: TRBJ2-2; CDR3: CASSKVFPSLNTGELFF; DNA: TGTGCCAGCAGCAAAGTTTTTCCTAGCTTGAACACCGGGGAGCTGTTTTTT
size: NA; D: TRBD2; V: TRBV7-2; J: TRBJ2-1; CDR3: CASSLLAGGYNEQFF; DNA: TGTGCCAGCAGCTTACTAGCGGGGGGATACAATGAGCAGTTCTTC
size: NA; D: TRBD2; V: TRBV19; J: TRBJ2-7; CDR3: CASSMGRAYEQYF; DNA: TGTGCCAGTAGTATGGGGAGGGCCTACGAGCAGTACTTC
size: NA; D: TRBD1; V: TRBV28; J: TRBJ1-4; CDR3: CASSPGTGGEKLFF; DNA: TGTGCCAGCAGCCCCGGGACAGGGGGCGAAAAACTGTTTTTT
size: NA; D: NA; V: TRBV4-2; J: TRBJ1-5; CDR3: CASSQDPGNQPQHF; DNA: TGTGCCAGCAGCCAAGACCCAGGCAATCAGCCCCAGCATTTT
size: NA; D: NA; V: TRBV9; J: TRBJ1-2; CDR3: CASSVGGRGYTF; DNA: TGTGCCAGCAGCGTAGGGGGCCGGGGCTACACCTTC
size: NA; D: TRBD1; V: TRBV7-9; J: TRBJ1-1; CDR3: CASSLGGTGEAFF; DNA: TGTGCCAGCAGCTTAGGGGGGACAGGTGAAGCTTTCTTT
size: NA; D: TRBD1; V: TRBV5-4; J: TRBJ2-1; CDR3: CASSQDARGSYNEQFF; DNA: TGTGCCAGCAGCCAAGACGCCAGGGGGTCCTACAATGAGCAGTTCTTC
size: NA; D: NA; V: TRBV27; J: TRBJ1-5; CDR3: CASRPWGGGQPQHF; DNA: TGTGCCAGCAGGCCCTGGGGGGGTGGGCAGCCCCAGCATTTT
size: NA; D: TRBD2; V: TRBV5-1; J: TRBJ2-5; CDR3: CASRGTSGQETQYF; DNA: TGCGCCAGCAGGGGGACTAGCGGACAAGAGACCCAGTACTTC